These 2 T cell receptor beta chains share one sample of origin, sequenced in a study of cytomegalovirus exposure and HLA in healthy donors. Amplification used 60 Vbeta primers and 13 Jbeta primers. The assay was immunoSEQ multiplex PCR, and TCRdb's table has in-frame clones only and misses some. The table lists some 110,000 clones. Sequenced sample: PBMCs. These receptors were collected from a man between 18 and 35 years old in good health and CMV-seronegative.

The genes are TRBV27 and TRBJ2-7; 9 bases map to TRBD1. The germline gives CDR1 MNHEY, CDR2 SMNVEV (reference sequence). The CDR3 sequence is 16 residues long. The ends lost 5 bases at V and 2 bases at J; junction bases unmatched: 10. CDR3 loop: CASSPSWGQGPYEQYF. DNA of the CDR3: TGTGCCAGCAGTCCCAGCTGGGGACAGGGACCCTACGAGCAGTACTTC.

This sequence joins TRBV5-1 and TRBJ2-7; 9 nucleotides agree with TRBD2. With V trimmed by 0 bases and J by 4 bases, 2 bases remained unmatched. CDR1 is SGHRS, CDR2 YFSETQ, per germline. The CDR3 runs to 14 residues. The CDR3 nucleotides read TGCGCCAGCAGCTTGGTTAGCGGGAGTTACGAGCAGTACTTC. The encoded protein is CASSLVSGSYEQYF.